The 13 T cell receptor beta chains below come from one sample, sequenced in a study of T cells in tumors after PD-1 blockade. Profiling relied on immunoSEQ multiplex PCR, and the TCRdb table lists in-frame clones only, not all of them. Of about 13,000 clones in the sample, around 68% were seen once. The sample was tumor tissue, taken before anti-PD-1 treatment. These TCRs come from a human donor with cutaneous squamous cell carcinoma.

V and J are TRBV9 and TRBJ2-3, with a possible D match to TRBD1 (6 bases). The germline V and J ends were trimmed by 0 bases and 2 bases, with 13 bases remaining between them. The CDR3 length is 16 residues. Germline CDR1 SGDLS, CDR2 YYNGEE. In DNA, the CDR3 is TGTGCCAGCAGCGTAGTTGGACAGATAAACACAGATACGCAGTATTTT. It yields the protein CASSVVGQINTDTQYF.

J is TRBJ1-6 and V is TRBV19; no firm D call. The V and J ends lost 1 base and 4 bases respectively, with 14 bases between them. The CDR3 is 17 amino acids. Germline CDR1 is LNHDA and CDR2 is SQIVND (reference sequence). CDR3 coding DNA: TGTGCCAGTAGTATAGGAGGGATCATGGAGTATAATTCACCCCTCCACTTT. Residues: CASSIGGIMEYNSPLHF. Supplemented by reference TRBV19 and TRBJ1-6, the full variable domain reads DGGITQSPKYLFRKEGQNVTLSCEQNLNHDAMYWYRQDPGQGLRLIYYSQIVNDFQKGDIAEGYSVSREKKESFPLTVTSAQKNPTAFYLCASSIGGIMEYNSPLHFGNGTRLTVT.

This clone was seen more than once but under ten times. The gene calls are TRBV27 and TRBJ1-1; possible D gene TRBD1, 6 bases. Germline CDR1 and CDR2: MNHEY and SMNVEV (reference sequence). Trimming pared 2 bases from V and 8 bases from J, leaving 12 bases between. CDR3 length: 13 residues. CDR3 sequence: CASSLMGRGEAFF. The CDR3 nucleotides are TGTGCCAGCAGTTTAATGGGTAGGGGGGAAGCTTTCTTT.

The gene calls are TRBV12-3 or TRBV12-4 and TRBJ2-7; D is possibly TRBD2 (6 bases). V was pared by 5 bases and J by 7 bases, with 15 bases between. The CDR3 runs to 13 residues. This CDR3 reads CASSPGGVWEQYF. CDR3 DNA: TGTGCCAGCAGTCCTGGAGGGGTCTGGGAGCAGTACTTC.

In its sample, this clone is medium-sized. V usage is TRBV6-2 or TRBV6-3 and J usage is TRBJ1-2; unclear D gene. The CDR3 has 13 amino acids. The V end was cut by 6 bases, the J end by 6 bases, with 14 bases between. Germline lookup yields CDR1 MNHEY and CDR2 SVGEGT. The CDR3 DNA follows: TGTGCCAGCAGCTCGGCCTCATTCAATGGCTACACCTTC. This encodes CASSSASFNGYTF.

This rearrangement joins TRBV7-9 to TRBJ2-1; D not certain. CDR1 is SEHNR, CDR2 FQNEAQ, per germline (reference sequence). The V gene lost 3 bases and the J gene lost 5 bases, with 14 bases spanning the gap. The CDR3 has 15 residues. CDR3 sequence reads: CASSFGPRGDNEQFF. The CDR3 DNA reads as TGTGCCAGCAGCTTCGGACCGCGTGGAGACAATGAGCAGTTCTTC.

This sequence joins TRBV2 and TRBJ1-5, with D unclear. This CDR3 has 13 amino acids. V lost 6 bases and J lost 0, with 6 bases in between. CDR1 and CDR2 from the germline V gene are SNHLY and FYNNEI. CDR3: CASRANSNQPQHF. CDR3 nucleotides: TGTGCCAGCAGGGCTAATAGCAATCAGCCCCAGCATTTT.

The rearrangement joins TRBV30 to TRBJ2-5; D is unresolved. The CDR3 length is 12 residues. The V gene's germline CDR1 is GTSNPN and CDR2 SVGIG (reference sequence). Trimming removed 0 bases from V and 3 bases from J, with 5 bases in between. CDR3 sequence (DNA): TGTGCCTGGAGTGTACGGAAAGAGACCCAGTACTTC. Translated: CAWSVRKETQYF. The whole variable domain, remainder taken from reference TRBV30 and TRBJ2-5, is SQTIHQWPATLVQPVGSPLSLECTVEGTSNPNLYWYRQAAGRGLQLLFYSVGIGQISSEVPQNLSASRPQDRQFILSSKKLLLSDSGFYLCAWSVRKETQYFGPGTRLLVL.

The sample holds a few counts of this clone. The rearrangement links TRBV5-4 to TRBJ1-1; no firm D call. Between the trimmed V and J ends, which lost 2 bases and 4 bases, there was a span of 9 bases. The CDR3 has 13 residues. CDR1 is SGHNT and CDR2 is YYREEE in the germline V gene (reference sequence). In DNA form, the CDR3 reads TGTGCCAGCAGCTTCGGCGATTTCACTGAAGCTTTCTTT. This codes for CASSFGDFTEAFF.

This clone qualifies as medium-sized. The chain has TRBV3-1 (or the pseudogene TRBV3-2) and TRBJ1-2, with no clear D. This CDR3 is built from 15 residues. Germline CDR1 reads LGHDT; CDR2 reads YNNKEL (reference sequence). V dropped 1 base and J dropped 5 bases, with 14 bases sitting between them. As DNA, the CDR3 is TGTGCCAGCAGCCAAGGGATGTCAGACGTGTATGGCTACACCTTC. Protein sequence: CASSQGMSDVYGYTF.

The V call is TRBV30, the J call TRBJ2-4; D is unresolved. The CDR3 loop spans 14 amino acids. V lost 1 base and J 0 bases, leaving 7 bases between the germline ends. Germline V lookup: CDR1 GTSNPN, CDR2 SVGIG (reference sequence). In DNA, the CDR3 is TGTGCCTGGAGTGGATGGATAGCCAAAAACATTCAGTACTTC. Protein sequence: CAWSGWIAKNIQYF.

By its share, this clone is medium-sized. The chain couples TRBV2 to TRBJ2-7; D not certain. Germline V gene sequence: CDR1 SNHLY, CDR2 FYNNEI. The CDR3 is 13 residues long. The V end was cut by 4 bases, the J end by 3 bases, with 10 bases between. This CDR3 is CASSVGPNYEQYF. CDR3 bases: TGTGCCAGCAGTGTTGGGCCTAACTACGAGCAGTACTTC.

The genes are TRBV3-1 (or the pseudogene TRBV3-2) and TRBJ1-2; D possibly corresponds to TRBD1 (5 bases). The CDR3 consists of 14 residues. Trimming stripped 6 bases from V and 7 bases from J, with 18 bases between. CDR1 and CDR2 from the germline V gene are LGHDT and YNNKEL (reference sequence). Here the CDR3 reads CASRLTGTASGYTF. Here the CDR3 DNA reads TGTGCCAGCAGACTGACCGGGACGGCAAGTGGCTACACCTTC.